This T cell receptor beta chain was identified during a study of T cell responses to AZD1222 COVID-19 vaccine. Findings and caveats of the study: The span of vaccine-associated CD4 TCRs extended across spike, with dominance at 160-218 and 743-854. In the spike-specific TCR repertoire, nearly half reportedly target unmutated variant regions.

Only a few counts were recorded for this clone. Its antigen is not known. Looked up from germline, CDR1 is SGDLS and CDR2 is YYNGEE. The ends were cut back, 0 bases at V and 3 bases at J, with 9 bases in the middle. The length of the CDR3 is 15 residues. The data were produced by immunoSEQ multiplex PCR, yet TCRdb's version contains in-frame clones alone and is incomplete. The sample lists 100,000 to 150,000 clones, about 79% occurring once. The rearrangement joins TRBV9 to TRBJ1-4; D is unclear. The receptor's source is an adult who received the AZD1222 COVID-19 vaccine. The material sequenced was peripheral blood, taken 28 days after the second AZD1222 dose. CDR3 protein: CASSVDDGPNEKLFF. DNA of the CDR3: TGTGCCAGCAGCGTAGACGATGGTCCTAATGAAAAACTGTTTTTT.